A single sample is the source of the 9 T cell receptor beta chains below, sequenced in a study of beta chain features in type 1 diabetes. Study-wide results and limits: All four CD4+ subsets from Type 1 diabetes patients carried moderately but significantly shorter TCRB CDR3s.

Their antigens remain unidentified. The isolated RNA, all of it, was reverse transcribed, so expressed TCRB transcripts were what got sequenced. Assay: immunoSEQ multiplex PCR; the TCRdb copy retains only in-frame clones and omits some. The sample carries a few hundred thousand clones, around 10% recorded once. The source material was central memory CD4+ T cells from blood. The receptors derive from a man younger than 45 with type 1 diabetes.

The CDR3 nucleotides are TGCGCCAGGCGCCCGGAGGGGGTTCAGCCCCAGCATTTT. This encodes CARRPEGVQPQHF. The rearrangement joins TRBV5-1 to TRBJ1-5; weak D call: TRBD1 (6 bases). V dropped 8 bases and J dropped 6 bases, with 15 bases sitting between them. This CDR3 spans 13 amino acids. Per germline, CDR1 SGHRS and CDR2 YFSETQ.

The V gene is TRBV5-6, the J gene TRBJ2-3; 8 bases fit TRBD1. Trimming removed 7 bases from V and 3 bases from J; junction bases left unmatched: 1. The CDR3 length is 12 residues. From germline, CDR1 is SGHDT and CDR2 YYEEEE. This CDR3 reads CASDRGTDTQYF. The DNA for the CDR3 is TGTGCCAGCGACAGGGGAACAGATACGCAGTATTTT.

This clone was seen only a few times. The chain combines TRBV30 with TRBJ1-5; possible D gene TRBD1, 6 bases. Germline V gives CDR1 GTSNPN, CDR2 SVGIG (reference sequence). The CDR3 loop spans 13 amino acids. V lost 5 bases and J lost 4, with 12 bases in between. The chain's CDR3 is CAWEQGRNQPQHF. In DNA, the CDR3 is TGTGCCTGGGAACAGGGTCGGAATCAGCCCCAGCATTTT.

V gene TRBV18 combines with J gene TRBJ1-4; D call uncertain. This CDR3 comprises 15 residues. The V and J ends lost 5 bases and 5 bases respectively, with 15 bases between them. CDR1 is KGHSH and CDR2 is LQKENI in the germline V gene. The CDR3 coding sequence is TGTGCCAGCTCAGAGAACACGGCAGAAAATGAAAAACTGTTTTTT. Encoded protein: CASSENTAENEKLFF.

The chain combines TRBV5-6 with TRBJ2-7; 8 positions match TRBD1. From germline, CDR1 is SGHDT and CDR2 YYEEEE. The CDR3 is made up of 15 amino acids. With 5 bases clipped from V and 4 bases from J, the junction kept 11 bases outside the gene matches. CDR3 coding DNA: TGTGCCAGCAGTCGGGATCTCAGGGGGCTTTACGAGCAGTACTTC. Protein: CASSRDLRGLYEQYF.

This clone was counted ten times or more. The chain carries TRBV10-3 and TRBJ2-3, with D possibly matching TRBD2 (6 bases). Trimming pared 4 bases from V and 5 bases from J, leaving 10 bases between. Germline assignment: CDR1 ENHRY and CDR2 SYGVKD. CDR3 size: 13 residues. This CDR3 is CAISGNGRDTQYF. The DNA of the CDR3 is TGTGCCATCAGTGGCAACGGGAGAGATACGCAGTATTTT.

On this clone itself: With a much larger clone just one base away, this may be a read error. The chain employs TRBV11-3 and TRBJ2-7; TRBD2 matches 9 bases. Germline loops: CDR1 SGHNT, CDR2 YENEEA. The CDR3 is 14 amino acids. Trimming removed 3 bases from V and 0 bases from J; junction bases left unmatched: 0. The CDR3 reads CASSFSGSSYEQYF. The CDR3 nucleotides read TGTGCCAGCAGCTTTAGCGGGAGCTCCTACGAGCAGTACTTC.

A remark on this clone: The junction shows a germline mismatch at one end, possibly a read error. The V call is TRBV4-1, the J call TRBJ2-7, with 8 positions matching TRBD1. This CDR3 comprises 15 residues. The V gene's germline CDR1 is MGHRA and CDR2 YSYEKL. The CDR3, as DNA: TGTGCCAGCAGCCAAGAAACTCAGGGGGCCGCTGAGCAGTACTTC. Residues: CASSQETQGAAEQYF.

This clone was observed a handful of times. V and J are TRBV30 and TRBJ1-2; 7 bases line up with TRBD1. The trim removed 1 base at V and 5 bases at J, leaving 4 bases unmatched. CDR1 and CDR2 from the germline V gene are GTSNPN and SVGIG (reference sequence). The CDR3 sequence is 13 residues long. CDR3: CAWSEQGYYGYTF. CDR3 coding DNA: TGTGCCTGGAGTGAACAGGGGTATTATGGCTACACCTTC.